What follows are 29 T cell receptor beta chains derived from one specimen sequenced in a study of blood T cells in healthy people across ages. Primed by a sample-barcoded 5' primer and a J-beta primer mix, a second PCR proceeded for about 7 to 11 cycles. TCRdb re-derived calls from the 5' RACE reads in MiXCR, one entry per CDR3 protein. The data contain under 700,000 distinct CDR3 sequences, around 24% of them seen just once; the ten biggest clones take up 8.7%. These data were also filed under a second study, of T cells of mothers and their children.

Source material: blood. The receptors come from a boy younger than 18 in good health.

This chain connects TRBV29-1 to TRBJ2-7; D unresolved. This CDR3 comprises 12 residues. Germline values: CDR1 SQVTM, CDR2 ANQGSEA. V was clipped by 4 bases and J by 6 bases, with 13 bases between them. Here the CDR3 reads CSVAEALGEQYF. The CDR3 nucleotides read TGCAGCGTTGCCGAAGCTCTAGGCGAGCAGTACTTC.

This chain uses TRBV7-3 with TRBJ2-5; possible D gene TRBD1, 6 bases. The CDR3 sequence is 19 residues long. V shed 6 bases and J shed 3 bases, with 29 bases lying between them. Germline V gene data show CDR1 as SGHTA and CDR2 as FQGTGA. The CDR3 coding sequence is TGTGCCAGCAGGGGGGAGATCGGACAGATTCGCTCCCCCAAAGAGACCCAGTACTTC. Translating it yields CASRGEIGQIRSPKETQYF.

In its sample, this clonotype was seen many times. The chain carries TRBV27 and TRBJ2-5; 8 positions agree with TRBD1. The CDR3 is 13 residues long. Germline assignment: CDR1 MNHEY and CDR2 SMNVEV (reference sequence). Trimming removed 4 bases from V and 5 bases from J; junction bases left unmatched: 3. This CDR3 reads CASSWTGRETQYF. CDR3 nucleotide sequence: TGTGCCAGCAGTTGGACAGGGAGGGAGACCCAGTACTTC.

The chain joins TRBV7-2 to TRBJ2-1, with 8 bases that match TRBD1. The J call may be mistaken, given a closer DNA end match to TRBJ2-5. CDR3 length equals 14 residues. CDR1 is SGHTA and CDR2 is FQGNSA in the germline V gene. DNA of the CDR3: TGTGCCAGCAGCTTAGGGACAGGGTCGGTGACCCAGTACTTC. The encoded protein is CASSLGTGSVTQYF.

The chain is built from TRBV2 and TRBJ2-6, with D possibly matching TRBD1 (5 bases). Trimming pared 5 bases from V and 0 bases from J, leaving 11 bases between. The CDR3 consists of 16 residues. Germline assignment: CDR1 SNHLY and CDR2 FYNNEI. The CDR3 region is CASSKGLLSGANVLTF. In nucleotides, the CDR3 is TGTGCCAGCAGTAAGGGGTTACTCTCTGGGGCCAACGTCCTGACTTTC. The full variable domain, rest sourced from reference TRBV2 and TRBJ2-6, is EPEVTQTPSHQVTQMGQEVILRCVPISNHLYFYWYRQILGQKVEFLVSFYNNEISEKSEIFDDQFSVERPDGSNFTLKIRSTKLEDSAMYFCASSKGLLSGANVLTFGAGSRLTVL.

This clonotype has more than one count but fewer than ten. This chain uses TRBV6-1 with TRBJ2-7, with D possibly TRBD1 on 6 matching bases. Between the trimmed V and J ends, which lost 2 bases and 2 bases, there was a span of 16 bases. The CDR3 sequence is 16 residues long. Germline assignment: CDR1 MNHNS and CDR2 SASEGT. The CDR3 nucleotides read TGTGCCAGCAGTGAACACACAGGGTTTATCACCTACGAGCAGTACTTC. This sequence encodes CASSEHTGFITYEQYF.

This clonotype was found a few times. The CDR3 bases are TGTGCCAGCAGTTACCGGGCCCCCAAAGGGAACGAGCAGTACTTC. This gives the protein CASSYRAPKGNEQYF. The chain has TRBV27 and TRBJ2-7; D gene ambiguous. The CDR3 extends over 15 amino acids. The germline V gene encodes CDR1 MNHEY and CDR2 SMNVEV (reference sequence). The V and J ends lost 4 bases and 5 bases respectively, with 18 bases between them.

This clonotype has just a few counts. The V call is TRBV4-2, the J call TRBJ2-7; D gene ambiguous. Trimming took off 1 base at V and 0 bases at J, with 13 bases between the two ends. The CDR3 length is 16 residues. CDR1 is LGHNA and CDR2 is YNFKEQ in the germline V gene. The CDR3 sequence: CASSQGSILASYEQYF. CDR3 nucleotides: TGTGCCAGCAGCCAAGGCTCAATCTTGGCCTCCTACGAGCAGTACTTC.

V usage is TRBV5-1 and J usage is TRBJ2-3; 10 nucleotides align to TRBD2. The length of the CDR3 is 16 residues. The trim removed 4 bases at V and 2 bases at J, leaving 7 bases unmatched. Per the germline V gene, CDR1 is SGHRS and CDR2 is YFSETQ. CDR3 DNA: TGCGCCAGCAGCACAGGACTAGCGGATCTCACAGATACGCAGTATTTT. Translation gives CASSTGLADLTDTQYF. The full variable domain, in which reference TRBV5-1 and TRBJ2-3 provide the parts outside the CDR3, is KAGVTQTPRYLIKTRGQQVTLSCSPISGHRSVSWYQQTPGQGLQFLFEYFSETQRNKGNFPGRFSGRQFSNSRSEMNVSTLELGDSALYLCASSTGLADLTDTQYFGPGTRLTVL.

V and J are TRBV9 and TRBJ1-4; D might be TRBD1 (5 bases). The CDR3 sequence is 18 residues long. In germline, CDR1 is SGDLS, CDR2 YYNGEE. Trimming removed 0 bases at V and 0 bases at J, with 15 bases between. CDR3 residues: CASSVEDSRGPTNEKLFF. For the CDR3, the DNA is TGTGCCAGCAGCGTAGAAGACTCCCGGGGACCAACTAATGAAAAACTGTTTTTT.

This clonotype was picked up one time. This chain connects TRBV4-1 to TRBJ2-7; D may be TRBD2 (6 bases). CDR1 and CDR2 (germline): MGHRA, YSYEKL. V was shortened by 5 bases and J by 1 base, with 12 bases between the two germline ends. The CDR3 is made up of 14 amino acids. The CDR3: CASSGDWGSYEQYF. The DNA of the CDR3 is TGCGCCAGCAGCGGGGACTGGGGGTCCTACGAGCAGTACTTC.

Only a few counts were recorded for this clonotype. This chain connects TRBV28 to TRBJ1-5; 7 bases fit TRBD1. With 6 bases clipped from V and 0 bases from J, the junction kept 5 bases outside the gene matches. CDR1 and CDR2 (germline): MDHEN, SYDVKM. The CDR3 totals 15 residues. CDR3 sequence: CASRWDSYSNQPQHF. As DNA, the CDR3 is TGTGCCAGCAGATGGGACAGCTATAGCAATCAGCCCCAGCATTTT.

This chain links TRBV29-1 with TRBJ2-2; D not resolved. V was pared by 5 bases and J by 4 bases, with 20 bases between. CDR3 size: 16 residues. In germline, CDR1 is SQVTM, CDR2 ANQGSEA. The CDR3 region is CSVPRTNPFSTGELFF. CDR3 DNA sequence: TGCAGCGTTCCAAGGACCAACCCCTTTAGCACCGGGGAGCTGTTTTTT.

V and J are TRBV9 and TRBJ2-1, with a tentative D call TRBD1 (5 bases). The CDR3 length is 14 residues. The ends were cut back, 0 bases at V and 7 bases at J, with 11 bases in the middle. Germline V gives CDR1 SGDLS, CDR2 YYNGEE. Written as DNA, the CDR3 is TGTGCCAGCAGCGTAGGATCAGGGATGAATGAGCAGTTCTTC. This encodes CASSVGSGMNEQFF. Together with reference TRBV9 and TRBJ2-1, the CDR3 gives the full variable domain: DSGVTQTPKHLITATGQRVTLRCSPRSGDLSVYWYQQSLDQGLQFLIQYYNGEERAKGNILERFSAQQFPDLHSELNLSSLELGDSALYFCASSVGSGMNEQFFGPGTRLTVL.

This clonotype appeared a few times. V gene TRBV6-1 combines with J gene TRBJ2-1; 8 bases are shared with TRBD1. This CDR3 region has 15 residues. Trimming cost V 4 bases and J 6 bases; bases outside gene matches: 8. Per the germline V gene, CDR1 is MNHNS and CDR2 is SASEGT. The CDR3 DNA reads as TGTGCCAGCAGTGCCTACCCGACAGGGGCCAATGAGCAGTTCTTC. Translated, it gives CASSAYPTGANEQFF.

This clonotype was observed a handful of times. The J gene is TRBJ2-2, the V gene TRBV14; 9 positions match TRBD1. This CDR3 contains 17 residues. The ends lost 4 bases at V and 3 bases at J; junction bases unmatched: 9. Germline CDR1 is SGHDN and CDR2 is FVKESK. The CDR3 DNA is TGTGCCAGCAGCCCCAGATGGGGGACAGGGCACACCGGGGAGCTGTTTTTT. Translating gives CASSPRWGTGHTGELFF.

This clonotype was detected only a few times. The V gene is TRBV2, the J gene TRBJ2-1, with a tentative D call TRBD2 (5 bases). From germline, CDR1 is SNHLY and CDR2 FYNNEI. The CDR3 extends over 16 amino acids. V was pared by 4 bases and J by 4 bases, with 17 bases between. CDR3 sequence: CASSGPPGEIYNEQFF. Written as DNA, the CDR3 is TGTGCCAGCAGTGGACCCCCCGGGGAGATTTACAATGAGCAGTTCTTC.

In this sample, this clonotype turned up once. This could be a read error, since a much larger clone is one nucleotide away. This sequence joins TRBV6-2 or TRBV6-3 and TRBJ2-5, with TRBD1 matching over 7 bases. CDR3 size: 11 residues. In germline, CDR1 is MNHEY, CDR2 SVGEGT. CDR3 nucleotide sequence: TGTGCCAGCGGGACAGAAGAGACCCCGTACTTC. It specifies CASGTEETPYF.

V usage is TRBV6-5 and J usage is TRBJ1-6; D unresolved. The CDR3 totals 17 residues. With 0 bases removed from V and 5 bases from J, the gap between germline ends came to 14 bases. Germline V gene sequence: CDR1 MNHEY, CDR2 SVGAGI. The CDR3 is CASSYSIAGSNNSPLHF. CDR3 DNA sequence: TGTGCCAGCAGTTACTCGATTGCGGGTTCCAATAATTCACCCCTCCACTTT.

The chain uses TRBV3-1 and TRBJ2-5; TRBD2 matches at 8 bases. TRBJ2-1 explains the end of the DNA better; the J call may be wrong. From germline, CDR1 is LGHDT and CDR2 YNNKEL (reference sequence). The CDR3 is 19 residues long. The CDR3 DNA sequence: TGTGCCAGCAGCCAAGAAGGGCAGAGAGCGGGGGAGGATTACAATGAGCAGTTCTTC. This sequence encodes CASSQEGQRAGEDYNEQFF.

The rearrangement uses TRBV7-6 and TRBJ2-7; D is unresolved. This CDR3 comprises 15 residues. The V end was cut by 0 bases, the J end by 2 bases, with 11 bases between. CDR1 is SGHVS, CDR2 FNYEAQ, per germline. In DNA, the CDR3 is TGTGCCAGCAGCTTAGCGCCAGGACGACCCTACGAGCAGTACTTC. Residues: CASSLAPGRPYEQYF.

This clonotype was seen only a few times. V gene TRBV11-2 combines with J gene TRBJ2-2; 9 nucleotides match TRBD2. CDR3 length: 18 residues. Trimming cost V 5 bases and J 5 bases; bases outside gene matches: 15. Germline V gene sequence: CDR1 SGHAT, CDR2 FQNNGV. The CDR3 sequence: CASSGDPLAGVETGELFF. The CDR3 DNA reads TGTGCCAGCAGCGGAGATCCCTTAGCGGGAGTTGAAACCGGGGAGCTGTTTTTT.

The chain links TRBV7-2 to TRBJ2-3; no clear D. The germline gives CDR1 SGHTA, CDR2 FQGNSA. The CDR3 has 12 residues. The V and J ends lost 2 bases and 11 bases respectively, with 11 bases between them. In nucleotides, the CDR3 is TGTGCCAGCAGCTTACAAGGGTGGGAGCAGTATTTT. Its translation is CASSLQGWEQYF.

A few counts support this clonotype. This chain uses TRBV7-6 with TRBJ2-5; TRBD2 aligns across 11 bases. The V and J ends lost 2 bases and 3 bases, in that order; junction bases with no gene match: 5. The CDR3 has 16 amino acids. Germline CDR1 and CDR2: SGHVS and FNYEAQ. The CDR3 DNA sequence: TGTGCCAGCAGCTTAAGTCTACTAGCGGGGGAAGAGACCCAGTACTTC. This encodes CASSLSLLAGEETQYF.

The V and J genes are TRBV4-3 and TRBJ2-1, with 10 nucleotides matching TRBD2. The CDR3 spans 17 residues. Germline values: CDR1 LGHNA, CDR2 YSLEER. The V segment lost 0 bases and the J segment 2 bases; nucleotides outside the gene matches: 4. The CDR3: CASSQDASGGAYNEQFF. CDR3 in DNA: TGCGCCAGCAGCCAAGATGCTAGCGGGGGTGCCTACAATGAGCAGTTCTTC.

The J gene is TRBJ1-5, the V gene TRBV4-1; 10 bases line up with TRBD1. The V gene end was trimmed by 5 bases and the J gene end by 1 base; junction bases not matched to a gene: 8. The CDR3 extends over 17 amino acids. Germline V gene data show CDR1 as MGHRA and CDR2 as YSYEKL. CDR3 bases: TGCGCCAGCAGCGACCACCGGGACAGGGGAAGCAATCAGCCCCAGCATTTT. Protein sequence: CASSDHRDRGSNQPQHF.

This clonotype occurred many times. V is TRBV29-1 and J is TRBJ2-7; no firm D call. CDR1 and CDR2 from the germline V gene are SQVTM and ANQGSEA. V lost 1 base and J 5 bases, leaving 6 bases between the germline ends. The CDR3 contains 11 residues. The CDR3 loop is CSVEGSHEQYF. As DNA, the CDR3 is TGCAGCGTTGAAGGCAGCCACGAGCAGTACTTC.

On this clonotype itself: Compared with germline, one end of the junction differs, possibly owing to a read error. This sequence joins TRBV7-2 and TRBJ2-7, with 16 bases matching TRBD2. The CDR3 length is 15 residues. Germline CDR1 and CDR2: SGHTA and FQGNSA. The CDR3 DNA reads as TGTGCCAGCAGCTTGGGACTAGCGGGGGGGTTACGTAAGTTCTTC. This translates into CASSLGLAGGLRKFF. Supplemented by reference TRBV7-2 and TRBJ2-7, the full variable domain reads GAGVSQSPSNKVTEKGKDVELRCDPISGHTALYWYRQSLGQGLEFLIYFQGNSAPDKSGLPSDRFSAERTGGSVSTLTIQRTQQEDSAVYLCASSLGLAGGLRKFFGPGTRLTVT.

The sample holds a few counts of this clonotype. The V and J genes are TRBV7-3 and TRBJ2-1, with 7 nucleotides matching TRBD2. CDR1 and CDR2 (germline): SGHTA, FQGTGA. CDR3 length equals 16 residues. The V segment lost 5 bases and the J segment 9 bases; nucleotides outside the gene matches: 16. The CDR3: CASSLVGEGQGTEQFF. In DNA, the CDR3 is TGTGCCAGCAGCCTCGTGGGGGAGGGCCAGGGTACTGAGCAGTTCTTC.